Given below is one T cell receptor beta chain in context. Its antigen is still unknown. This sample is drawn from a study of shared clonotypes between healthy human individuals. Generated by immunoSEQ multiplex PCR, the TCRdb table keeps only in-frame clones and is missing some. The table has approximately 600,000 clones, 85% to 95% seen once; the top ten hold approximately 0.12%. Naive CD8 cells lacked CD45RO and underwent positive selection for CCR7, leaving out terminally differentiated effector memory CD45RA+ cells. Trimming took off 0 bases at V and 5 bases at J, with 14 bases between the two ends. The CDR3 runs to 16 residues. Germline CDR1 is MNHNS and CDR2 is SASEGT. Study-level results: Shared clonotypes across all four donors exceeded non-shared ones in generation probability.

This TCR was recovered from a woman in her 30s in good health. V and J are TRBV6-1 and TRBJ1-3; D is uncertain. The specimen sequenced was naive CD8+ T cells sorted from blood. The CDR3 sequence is CASSEAVRLARNTIYF. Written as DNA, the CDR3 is TGTGCCAGCAGTGAAGCTGTTCGACTGGCCCGAAACACCATATATTTT.